One sample yielded the 5 T cell receptor beta chains listed below, sequenced in a study of cytomegalovirus exposure and HLA in healthy donors. PCR used 60 Vbeta primers and 13 Jbeta primers. Clones were sequenced by immunoSEQ multiplex PCR, and TCRdb holds only the in-frame ones, with some missing. Of about 150,000 clones in the sample, about 64% were seen once. The sample comprised PBMCs. These TCRs come from a woman aged 60-75 years in good health and CMV-seropositive.

The chain joins TRBV30 to TRBJ2-5; 9 bases align to TRBD2. Unmatched junction bases numbered 6, after V lost 2 bases and J lost 5 bases. The CDR3 runs 14 residues. Per the germline V gene, CDR1 is GTSNPN and CDR2 is SVGIG (reference sequence). This chain's CDR3 is CAWSLAGEDETQYF. The CDR3 DNA is TGTGCCTGGAGTTTAGCGGGAGAGGATGAGACCCAGTACTTC.

CDR3 in amino acids: CASSPQGWETQYF. Here the CDR3 DNA reads TGTGCCAGCAGCCCACAGGGGTGGGAGACCCAGTACTTC. The chain couples TRBV9 to TRBJ2-7, with 7 positions matching TRBD1. The J call is uncertain, as TRBJ2-5 better fits the DNA end. Germline loops: CDR1 SGDLS, CDR2 YYNGEE. The CDR3 sequence is 13 residues long.

This chain joins TRBV7-9 and TRBJ1-4, with a tentative D call TRBD1 (5 bases). This CDR3 spans 16 amino acids. V was cut by 10 bases and J by 3 bases, with 21 bases left in between. Per the germline V gene, CDR1 is SEHNR and CDR2 is FQNEAQ (reference sequence). CDR3 sequence: CAIRGASEAPNEKLFF. The CDR3 bases are TGTGCCATTCGCGGGGCCAGTGAGGCCCCTAATGAAAAACTGTTTTTT. Looking up the rest from reference TRBV7-9 and TRBJ1-4 gives the full variable domain: DTGVSQNPRHKITKRGQNVTFRCDPISEHNRLYWYRQTLGQGPEFLTYFQNEAQLEKSRLLSDRFSAERPKGSFSTLEIQRTEQGDSAMYLCAIRGASEAPNEKLFFGSGTQLSVL.

This clone was counted between two and nine times. The J gene is TRBJ1-2, the V gene TRBV10-3; possible D gene TRBD1, 6 bases. CDR1 is ENHRY, CDR2 SYGVKD, per germline. The CDR3 has 14 residues. Trimming took 3 bases from V and 8 from J, leaving 16 bases between them. The CDR3 reads CAISENRDSRGYTF. DNA of the CDR3: TGTGCCATCAGTGAAAACAGGGATTCCAGGGGCTACACCTTC.

The chain carries TRBV2 and TRBJ2-2, with no clear D. Germline V gene lookup returns CDR1 SNHLY and CDR2 FYNNEI. Trimming shortened V by 7 bases and J by 0 bases, and 6 bases separated the two germline ends. This CDR3 spans 13 amino acids. The CDR3 here is CASTAANTGELFF. CDR3 nucleotides: TGTGCCAGCACCGCGGCGAACACCGGGGAGCTGTTTTTT.